The clone carrying this TCR beta chain has just one count. The data belong to a study of T cell changes during pregnancy in multiple sclerosis. Germline trimming cut 1 base from V and 3 bases from J; bases unmatched to any gene: 5. Germline V lookup: CDR1 LGHNA, CDR2 YNFKEQ. This CDR3 is 15 amino acids long. Measured with immunoSEQ multiplex PCR; TCRdb has only the in-frame clones, and not every one. The sample holds just under 50,000 clones, about 90% seen once. The sequences come from CD8+ T cells from peripheral blood mononuclear cells, collected after pregnancy. The clonotype was recovered from a female donor with multiple sclerosis, enrolled in a pregnancy study. The chain carries TRBV4-2 and TRBJ2-7; 8 bases agree with TRBD1. Here the CDR3 reads CASSQVDRGNYEQYF. CDR3 DNA: TGTGCCAGCAGCCAAGTAGACAGGGGCAACTACGAGCAGTACTTC.